This T cell receptor (beta chain) was observed in a study of blood T cell repertoires in COVID-19 (dated by TCRdb to the early 2020s). Background for the entire study: Samples from collaborators originated in the United States, Italy and Spain and spanned both the acute and convalescent phases of COVID-19. HLA class I and class II types, where available, came from metadata supplied by the sample provider rather than from assay-based typing. Deeply sampled blood TCRbeta repertoires from subjects exposed to, actively infected with, or recovered from COVID-19 were included in the dataset. The repertoires were released in a freely available public database meant as a resource for research on the immune response to SARS-CoV-2. The prospective study material was composed of cDNA or gDNA derived from T cells, B-cell-depleted T cells, or PBMCs. The sample metadata nearly always contained a de-identified subject ID, COVID-19 status, age in years and sex. Samples came from the ongoing ImmuneRACE study (first 160 participants) plus 1,254 subjects from 6 global collaborators.

Results and caveats for the whole study, not just this receptor: Clinical and demographic metadata were provided uncurated, with the amount varying by source and participant.

Each collaborating institution followed its own protocols to collect whole blood in K2EDTA tubes. For TCRbeta analysis, collaborator samples were shipped as frozen whole blood, as isolated PBMCs, or as DNA extracted from either sample type. Between the V and J ends, shortened by 2 bases and 0 bases respectively, the junction contains 7 bases. For CDR1 and CDR2, the germline V gene lists MNHEY and SVGAGI. The CDR3 holds 14 amino acids from the cysteine to the phenylalanine. The CDR3 DNA has 42 bases and is translated from base 1. Turning to this clone: It lacks a known antigen. No base qualities exist here, and no much larger clone lies one base off it.

TCRbeta CDR3 regions were amplified from genomic DNA using the immunoSEQ Assay, a bias-controlled multiplex PCR. The published analysis was carried out like this. Nucleated cell counts per sample were estimated from amplification of reference gene primers within the assay. To quantify the absolute abundance of each unique TCRbeta CDR3 rearrangement, sequence reads were collapsed and filtered. For each sample, productive Simpson clonality was calculated as the square root of Simpson's diversity index across productive rearrangements. TCRdb provides this immuneACCESS table in a form limited to in-frame rearrangements. Some clones are lacking; in checked studies, under half of them reflect an unresolved V gene, and why the rest are absent is not known. Clone size and V and J calls were adopted from that table, with D and trimming inferred from the DNA. The sample table lists about 42,000 clones, roughly three quarters of them with a count of one. The ten largest account for 8% to 10% of the sample.

The receptor was isolated from a man between 65 and 85 years old with active or convalescent COVID-19. The chain is assembled from TRBV6-5 and TRBJ2-5; the D gene lacks a confident call. Specimen: peripheral blood. DNA sequence: TGTGCCAGCAGTTACGGGCGCAACCAAGAGACCCAGTACTTC. Protein translation: CASSYGRNQETQYF.